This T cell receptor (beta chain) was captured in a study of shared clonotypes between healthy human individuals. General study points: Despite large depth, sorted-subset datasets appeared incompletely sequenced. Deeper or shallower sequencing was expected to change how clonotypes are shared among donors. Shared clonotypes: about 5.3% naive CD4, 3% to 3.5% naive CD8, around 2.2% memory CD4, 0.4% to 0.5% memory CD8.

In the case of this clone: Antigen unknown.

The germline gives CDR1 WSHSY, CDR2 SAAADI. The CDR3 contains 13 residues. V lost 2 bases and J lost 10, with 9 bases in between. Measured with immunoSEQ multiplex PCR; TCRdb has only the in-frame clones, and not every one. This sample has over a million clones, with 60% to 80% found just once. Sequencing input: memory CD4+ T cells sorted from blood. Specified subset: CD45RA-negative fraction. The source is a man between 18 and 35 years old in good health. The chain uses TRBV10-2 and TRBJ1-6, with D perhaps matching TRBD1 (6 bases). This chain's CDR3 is CASSETGQSPLHF. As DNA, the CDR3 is TGCGCCAGCAGTGAGACAGGGCAATCACCCCTCCACTTT.